The sequence of this T cell receptor beta chain was determined in a study of blood T cells in healthy people across ages (dated by TCRdb to 2013 to 2016). About the full investigation: In model experiments, roughly one uniquely barcoded TCR beta cDNA molecule per two T cells was captured by template switching. The study measured age-related changes in TCR beta repertoire diversity using deep sequencing normalized with unique cDNA molecular identifiers. The donors were split into four age groups: young (average around 15 years), middle-aged (roughly 42), aged (over 55) and long-lived (82). To avoid experimental bias, donors of different ages were spread randomly across the sequencing lanes. Two additional independent replicas of 1 million unique cDNA reads from the same blood draw were analyzed for two donors (one aged 18 to 30 and one aged 80 or older).

The CDR3 runs 14 amino acids, cysteine and phenylalanine included. The only DNA kept is the CDR3, 42 bases in frame from the first base. Unmatched junction bases come to 5, with V trimmed by 5 bases and J by 6 bases. From a lookup of the germline V gene (reference sequence), CDR1 and CDR2 are GTSNPN and SVGIG. What the work shows at the level of the full study, not this receptor alone: There was a strong correlation between observed TCR beta diversity and the percentage of naive T cells measured by flow cytometry. Because donor CMV infection status was unknown, age-related changes in expanded clonotypes were potentially confounded. Observed TCR beta diversity per million T cells fell roughly linearly with age, and a significant reduction was already apparent by age roughly 40. Because profiling used bulk unsorted PBMCs, naive and antigen-experienced compartments could not be compared conclusively. Compared with the aged group, the long-lived group had more naive CD4+ T cells, fewer expanded clones and increased TCR diversity, suggesting age selection. Total diversity estimates from one million sequenced T cells were considered lower bounds and underestimates.

The approximately 40 donors, aged about 6 to 95 years, were systemically healthy Caucasian individuals from Russia. Each donor gave 8 to 10 milliliters of peripheral blood, collected into EDTA-treated Vacutainer tubes. PBMCs were isolated by Ficoll-Paque density-gradient centrifugation, with at least 6.5 million obtained per sample. Total RNA was extracted from PBMCs with Trizol reagent, with at least 6 micrograms obtained per sample. For every donor, an aliquot of PBMCs went through flow cytometry to measure the percentages of naive CD45RAhigh/CD27high T cells. The library was prepared using 5' RACE. Sequencing took place on an Illumina HiSeq 2500. A second PCR of roughly 6 to 11 cycles was run with a J-beta primer mix and a sample-barcoded 5' primer. A template-switch 5' adaptor carrying 12 random nucleotides introduced a unique molecular identifier onto each TCR beta cDNA molecule. Each sample yielded at least 2.5 million CDR3-containing paired-end reads. First-strand cDNA was synthesized from all RNA with the Mint cDNA synthesis kit, primed by a TRBC-specific oligonucleotide. After uracil-DNA glycosylase treatment, a first 18-cycle PCR used universal primers M1SS and BC2_uni_R on all cDNA. As for the authors' bioinformatics: For normalization, 1 million high-quality reads, each with a distinct molecular identifier, were randomly selected from each sample. Reads with shared molecular identifiers were discarded instead of being binned into consensus sequences. MiTCR, run with a Q25 quality threshold and the strictest error-elimination algorithm, handled CDR3 identification, clonotype clustering and error correction. A nonparametric unseen species model using Euler transformation provided a lower-bound estimate of total TCR beta diversity. TCRdb applied fastp at Q25 and MiXCR to the public reads, then kept only in-frame beta chains. All rows with the same CDR3 protein become a single entry with the most common DNA and genes. Here the V and J calls rest on TCRdb's processing, not on the authors' analysis. This sample gives more than 1 million distinct CDR3 sequences in total; 40% to 45% of them show up just once. Together, the top ten hold 15% to 20% of the sample.

For this clonotype: It has no known antigen specificity. Base qualities are not provided; no much larger clone lies one nucleotide away.

Specimen: blood. This TCR derives from a woman aged 60 to 75 in good health. The chain links TRBV30 with TRBJ2-7, and TRBD2 aligns with 15 junction nucleotides. Here the CDR3 is given as CAWGTGLAGGEQYF. The DNA sequence reads TGTGCCTGGGGTACGGGACTAGCGGGAGGCGAGCAGTACTTC.